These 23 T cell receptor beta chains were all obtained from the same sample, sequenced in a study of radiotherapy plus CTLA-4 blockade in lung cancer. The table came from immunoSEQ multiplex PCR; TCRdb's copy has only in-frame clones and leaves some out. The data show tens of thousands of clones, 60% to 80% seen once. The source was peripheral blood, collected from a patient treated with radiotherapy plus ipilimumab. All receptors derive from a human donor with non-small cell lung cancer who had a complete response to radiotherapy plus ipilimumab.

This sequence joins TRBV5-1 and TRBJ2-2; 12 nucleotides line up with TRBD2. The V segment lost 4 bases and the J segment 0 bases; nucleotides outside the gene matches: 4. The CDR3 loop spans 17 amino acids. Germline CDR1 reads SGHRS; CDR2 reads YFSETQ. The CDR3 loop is CASSETSGSPNTGELFF. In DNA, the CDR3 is TGCGCCAGCAGCGAGACTAGCGGGAGCCCGAACACCGGGGAGCTGTTTTTT.

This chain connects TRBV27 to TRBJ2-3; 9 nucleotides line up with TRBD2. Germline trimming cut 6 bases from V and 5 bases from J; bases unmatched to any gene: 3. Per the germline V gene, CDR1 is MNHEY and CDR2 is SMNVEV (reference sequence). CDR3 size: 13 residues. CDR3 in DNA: TGTGCCAGCAGAAATAGCGGGGGAGATACGCAGTATTTT. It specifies CASRNSGGDTQYF.

The DNA for the CDR3 is TGTGCCAGCAGACGGGGACTAGCGGCTGGGAGCTCCTACGAGCAGTACTTC. This translates into CASRRGLAAGSSYEQYF. J is TRBJ2-7 and V is TRBV11-2; 11 nucleotides agree with TRBD2. Germline-derived CDR1 and CDR2 are SGHAT and FQNNGV. With V trimmed by 6 bases and J by 0 bases, 10 bases remained unmatched. The CDR3 covers 17 residues.

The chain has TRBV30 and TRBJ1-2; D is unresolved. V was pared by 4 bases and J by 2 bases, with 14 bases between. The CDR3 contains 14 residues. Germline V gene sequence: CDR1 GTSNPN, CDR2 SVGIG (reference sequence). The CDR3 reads CAWIAPRENYGYTF. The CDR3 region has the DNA TGTGCCTGGATAGCCCCTAGGGAAAACTATGGCTACACCTTC.

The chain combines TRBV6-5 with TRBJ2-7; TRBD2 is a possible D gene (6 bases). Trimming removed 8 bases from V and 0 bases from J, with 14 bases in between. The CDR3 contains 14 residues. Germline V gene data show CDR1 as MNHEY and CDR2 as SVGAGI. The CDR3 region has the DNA TGTGCCAGCGCCAGAGACGGGAGCTCCTACGAGCAGTACGTC. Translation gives CASARDGSSYEQYV.

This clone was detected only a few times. The CDR3: CASQEGWNEQFF. The CDR3 coding sequence is TGTGCCTCACAGGAGGGTTGGAATGAGCAGTTCTTC. The rearrangement uses TRBV19 and TRBJ2-1; weak D call: TRBD2 (6 bases). V gave up 11 bases and J gave up 7 bases, with 15 bases separating them. From germline, CDR1 is LNHDA and CDR2 SQIVND (reference sequence). This CDR3 contains 12 residues.

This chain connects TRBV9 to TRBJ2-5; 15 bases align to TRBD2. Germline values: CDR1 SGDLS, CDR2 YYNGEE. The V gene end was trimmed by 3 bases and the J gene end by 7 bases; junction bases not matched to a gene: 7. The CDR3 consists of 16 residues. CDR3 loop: CASSAGLAGGLGTQYF. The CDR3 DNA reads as TGTGCCAGCAGCGCCGGACTAGCGGGGGGGCTCGGGACCCAGTACTTC. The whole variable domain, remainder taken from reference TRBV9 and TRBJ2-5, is DSGVTQTPKHLITATGQRVTLRCSPRSGDLSVYWYQQSLDQGLQFLIQYYNGEERAKGNILERFSAQQFPDLHSELNLSSLELGDSALYFCASSAGLAGGLGTQYFGPGTRLLVL.

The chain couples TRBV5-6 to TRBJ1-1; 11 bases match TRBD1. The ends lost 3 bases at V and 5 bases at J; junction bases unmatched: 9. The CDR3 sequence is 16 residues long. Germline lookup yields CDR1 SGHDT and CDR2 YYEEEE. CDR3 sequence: CASSYGDRGRRTEAFF. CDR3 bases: TGTGCCAGCAGCTACGGGGACAGGGGGAGAAGGACTGAAGCTTTCTTT.

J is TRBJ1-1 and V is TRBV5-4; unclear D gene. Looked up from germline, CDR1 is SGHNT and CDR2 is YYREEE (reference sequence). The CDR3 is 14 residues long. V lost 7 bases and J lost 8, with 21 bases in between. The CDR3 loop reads CASSSQTTTREAFF. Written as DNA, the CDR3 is TGTGCCAGCTCAAGCCAAACAACAACTCGGGAAGCTTTCTTT.

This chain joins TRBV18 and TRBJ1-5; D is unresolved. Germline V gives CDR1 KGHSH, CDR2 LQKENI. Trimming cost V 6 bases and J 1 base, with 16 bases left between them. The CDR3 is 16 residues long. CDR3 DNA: TGTGCCAGCTCCTCCCGACTGGACCCAAGCAATCAGCCCCAGCATTTT. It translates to CASSSRLDPSNQPQHF. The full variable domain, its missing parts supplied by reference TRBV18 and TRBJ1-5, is NAGVMQNPRHLVRRRGQEARLRCSPMKGHSHVYWYRQLPEEGLKFMVYLQKENIIDESGMPKERFSAEFPKEGPSILRIQQVVRGDSAAYFCASSSRLDPSNQPQHFGDGTRLSIL.

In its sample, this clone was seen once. CDR3 amino acids: CASSDALSGYTF. In DNA form, the CDR3 reads TGTGCCAGCAGTGATGCCCTCTCCGGCTACACCTTC. The chain couples TRBV25-1 to TRBJ1-2; D unclear. The CDR3 covers 12 residues. The germline V and J ends were trimmed by 3 bases and 8 bases, with 10 bases remaining between them. Germline V CDR1 and CDR2: MGHDK, SYGVNS.

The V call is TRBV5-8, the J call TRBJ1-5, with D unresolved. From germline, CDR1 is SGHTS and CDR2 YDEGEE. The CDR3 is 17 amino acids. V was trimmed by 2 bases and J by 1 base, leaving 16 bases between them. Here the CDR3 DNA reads TGTGCCAGCAGCTTATCCCTAAGGGCGGGAAGCAATCAGCCCCAGCATTTT. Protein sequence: CASSLSLRAGSNQPQHF.

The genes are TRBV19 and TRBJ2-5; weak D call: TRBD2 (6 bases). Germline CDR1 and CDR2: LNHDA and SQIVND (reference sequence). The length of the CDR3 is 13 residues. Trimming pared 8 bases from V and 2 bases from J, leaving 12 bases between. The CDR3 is CASQEGPQETQYF. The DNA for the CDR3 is TGTGCCAGTCAGGAGGGCCCGCAAGAGACCCAGTACTTC. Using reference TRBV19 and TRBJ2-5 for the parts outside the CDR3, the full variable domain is DGGITQSPKYLFRKEGQNVTLSCEQNLNHDAMYWYRQDPGQGLRLIYYSQIVNDFQKGDIAEGYSVSREKKESFPLTVTSAQKNPTAFYLCASQEGPQETQYFGPGTRLLVL.

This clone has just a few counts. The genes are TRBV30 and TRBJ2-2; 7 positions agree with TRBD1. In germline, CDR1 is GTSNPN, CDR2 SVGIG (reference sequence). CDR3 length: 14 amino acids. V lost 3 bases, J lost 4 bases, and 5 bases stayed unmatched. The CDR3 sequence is CAWRRTGTTGELFF. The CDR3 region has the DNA TGTGCCTGGAGAAGGACAGGTACCACCGGGGAGCTGTTTTTT.

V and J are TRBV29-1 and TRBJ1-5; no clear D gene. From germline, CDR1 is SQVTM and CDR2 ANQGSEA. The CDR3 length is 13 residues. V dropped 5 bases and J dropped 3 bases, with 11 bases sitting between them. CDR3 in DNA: TGCAGCGTTTCCCGGGCCCTCAATCAGCCCCAGCATTTT. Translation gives CSVSRALNQPQHF.

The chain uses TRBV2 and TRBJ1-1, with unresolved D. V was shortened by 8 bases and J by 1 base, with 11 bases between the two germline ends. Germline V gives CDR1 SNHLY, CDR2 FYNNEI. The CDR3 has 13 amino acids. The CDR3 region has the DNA TGTGCCAGCCTAGCCAACAGGAACACTGAAGCTTTCTTT. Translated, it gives CASLANRNTEAFF.

The CDR3, as DNA: TGCAGCGTTGAAGTGCCTAATATGGGGGATGACTACACCTTC. It encodes CSVEVPNMGDDYTF. V gene TRBV29-1 combines with J gene TRBJ1-2; TRBD1 might be the D (5 bases). The V gene lost 1 base and the J gene lost 10 bases, with 19 bases spanning the gap. CDR3 length equals 14 residues. Germline loops: CDR1 SQVTM, CDR2 ANQGSEA.

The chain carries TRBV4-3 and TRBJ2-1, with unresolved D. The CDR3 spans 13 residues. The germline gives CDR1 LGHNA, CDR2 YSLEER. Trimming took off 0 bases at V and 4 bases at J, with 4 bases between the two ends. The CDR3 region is CASSQERYNEQFF. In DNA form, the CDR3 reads TGCGCCAGCAGCCAAGAAAGGTACAATGAGCAGTTCTTC.

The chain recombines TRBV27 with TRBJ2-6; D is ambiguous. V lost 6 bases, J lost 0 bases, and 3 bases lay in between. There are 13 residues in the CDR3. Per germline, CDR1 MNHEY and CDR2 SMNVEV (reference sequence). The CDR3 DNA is TGTGCCAGCAGCCCCTCTGGGGCCAACGTCCTGACTTTC. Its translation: CASSPSGANVLTF.

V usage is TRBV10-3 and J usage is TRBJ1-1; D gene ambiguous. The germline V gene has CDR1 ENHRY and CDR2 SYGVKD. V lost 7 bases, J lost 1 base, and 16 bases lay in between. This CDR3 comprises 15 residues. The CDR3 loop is CAITDSQTKNTEAFF. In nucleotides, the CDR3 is TGTGCCATCACCGATAGTCAGACGAAGAACACTGAAGCTTTCTTT.

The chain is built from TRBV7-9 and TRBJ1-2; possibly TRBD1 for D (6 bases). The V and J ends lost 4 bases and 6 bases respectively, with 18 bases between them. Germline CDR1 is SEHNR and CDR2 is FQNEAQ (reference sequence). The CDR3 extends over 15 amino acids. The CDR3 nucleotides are TGTGCCAGCAGCTCCCAACGCGGGGGCGCCGATGGCTACACCTTC. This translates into CASSSQRGGADGYTF.

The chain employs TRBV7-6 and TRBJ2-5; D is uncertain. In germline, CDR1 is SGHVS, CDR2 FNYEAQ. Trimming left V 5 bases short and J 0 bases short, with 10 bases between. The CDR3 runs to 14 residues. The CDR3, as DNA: TGTGCCAGCAGCGACCTCCTAGACCAAGAGACCCAGTACTTC. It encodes CASSDLLDQETQYF.

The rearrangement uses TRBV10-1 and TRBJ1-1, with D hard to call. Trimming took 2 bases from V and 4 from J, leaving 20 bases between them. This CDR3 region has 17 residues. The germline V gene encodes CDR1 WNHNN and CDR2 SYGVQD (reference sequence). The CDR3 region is CASSEMGTALGGTEAFF. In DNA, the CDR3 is TGCGCCAGCAGTGAGATGGGTACCGCGCTTGGAGGCACTGAAGCTTTCTTT.